The rows below give T cell receptor beta chains drawn from one sample of a study of human T cells and chemical hapten exposure. A single record per CDR3 protein comes from TCRdb applying MiXCR to the 5' RACE reads. Counted here are 80,000 or so distinct CDR3 sequences, around 15% occurring once; the ten biggest clones make up about 6.5%. These receptors all stem from a female donor in good health. CDR3s include the opening cysteine and the closing phenylalanine or tryptophan. A D gene is named only where the DNA matches it firmly. Only part of the rows carry a size: once, few, many, or a class if the clone is expanded.

clone_size	v_call	j_call	d_call	cdr3_nt	cdr3_aa
.	TRBV7-2	TRBJ1-4	.	TGTGCCAGCAGCACCCGACAGGCTGGACGTGAAAAACTGTTTTTT	CASSTRQAGREKLFF
few	TRBV12-3/TRBV12-4	TRBJ2-1	.	TGTGCCAGCAGTTATTTAGGGACCAATTACAATGAGCAGTTCTTC	CASSYLGTNYNEQFF
few	TRBV11-2	TRBJ2-5	TRBD1	TGTGCCAGCAGACCGAGACAGGGGGTGCGAGAGACCCAGTACTTC	CASRPRQGVRETQYF
few	TRBV12-3/TRBV12-4	TRBJ1-1	TRBD1	TGTGCCAGCAGTTTGGGGGGACAGGGCCTTAGGGGCACTGAAGCTTTCTTT	CASSLGGQGLRGTEAFF
.	TRBV9	TRBJ1-5	.	TGTGCCAGCAGCGCGGGCCAGGGCAATCAGCCCCAGCATTTT	CASSAGQGNQPQHF
many	TRBV12-3/TRBV12-4	TRBJ2-2	.	TGTGCCAGCACGGAGAACACCGGGGAGCTGTTTTTT	CASTENTGELFF
many	TRBV5-1	TRBJ2-3	.	TGCGCCAGCAGCTTGTCGCTGGATACGCAGTATTTT	CASSLSLDTQYF
few	TRBV28	TRBJ1-5	.	TGTGCCAGCAGTTTTTATTGGGAGTCTCTATCAAATGGCAATCAGCCCCAGCATTTT	CASSFYWESLSNGNQPQHF
few	TRBV30	TRBJ1-2	.	TGTGCCTGGACGACAGGAGGAGGCTACACCTTC	CAWTTGGGYTF
.	TRBV6-2/TRBV6-3	TRBJ2-5	TRBD2	TGTGCCAGCAGTTCGGAGCGGGGGCCCCAAGAGACCCAGTACTTC	CASSSERGPQETQYF
.	TRBV18	TRBJ2-1	TRBD1	TGTGCCAGCTCACCAACACCTCCCGGACAGGGCCCCTACAATGAGCAGTTCTTC	CASSPTPPGQGPYNEQFF